A single T cell receptor (beta chain) is shown here with its context. The antigen is not known. This CDR3 region has 14 residues. Trimming shortened V by 4 bases and J by 2 bases, and 12 bases separated the two germline ends. CDR1 LGHNA and CDR2 YNFKEQ come from the germline V gene. The data stem from a study of PD-1 blockade in classical Hodgkin lymphoma. At the level of the study: Nivolumab was given intravenously to patients at 3 mg/kg every 2 weeks.

Study results and limitations: Diversity in CD4+ TCRs, unlike that measured in CD8+ TCRs, had risen significantly by C4D1. Patients were excluded if nivolumab began under 1 year after ASCT (the autologous transplant).

Only in-frame clones appear in the TCRdb table, and some are missing; sequencing was by immunoSEQ multiplex PCR. This table holds approximately 100,000 clones, roughly 89% found once. The patients all showed relapse after autologous stem cell transplantation, while their brentuximab vedotin exposure varied. The sample consisted of peripheral blood mononuclear cells (PBMCs), taken before the second cycle of nivolumab. The chain has TRBV4-2 and TRBJ2-7, with D perhaps matching TRBD1 or TRBD2 (5 bases each). The clonotype comes from a human donor with classical Hodgkin lymphoma. CDR3 protein: CASSLPGATYEQYF. The CDR3 DNA is TGTGCCAGCAGCCTTCCCGGGGCCACCTACGAGCAGTACTTC.